Sequencing of this T cell receptor beta chain was carried out in a study of CD8+ T cells in alopecia areata. Treatment noted: oral pan-JAK inhibitor, 5-10 mg twice daily. The V end lost 5 bases, the J end lost 2 bases, and 6 bases lay between the germline ends. This CDR3 spans 11 amino acids. Germline lookup yields CDR1 DFQATT and CDR2 SNEGSKA (reference sequence). As the sequencing template, cDNA was produced by extracting RNA and reverse transcribing it. The method was immunoSEQ multiplex PCR; TCRdb's version includes in-frame clones alone and lacks a portion of them. The sample contains about 210,000 clones, about three fifths of which appear only once. On this clone itself: At the DNA level, this CDR3 is encoded by other sequences in the same sample as well.

The sample in question was CD4+ T cells sorted from blood, obtained at week 4, from a patient treated with tofacitinib. The receptor's source is a human donor with alopecia areata. The V call is TRBV20-1, the J call TRBJ2-5; D unresolved. This CDR3 reads CSASLQETQYF. DNA for the CDR3: TGCAGTGCTTCGTTGCAAGAGACCCAGTACTTC.